The 28 T cell receptor beta chains reported below all come from one sample, sequenced in a study of blood T cell repertoires in COVID-19. The table came from immunoSEQ multiplex PCR; TCRdb's copy has only in-frame clones and leaves some out. The sample has about 250,000 clones, over 75% seen once. The sample comprised PBMCs or T cells enriched from blood (not recorded which). All receptors come from a man between 40 and 49 years old who had recovered from COVID-19.

V gene TRBV3-1 (or the pseudogene TRBV3-2) combines with J gene TRBJ1-2, with 8 bases fitting TRBD1. The CDR3 is 13 residues long. V trimming: 4 bases; J trimming: 3 bases; junction bases outside the gene matches: 1. Germline CDR1 and CDR2: LGHDT and YNNKEL (reference sequence). CDR3 bases: TGTGCCAGCAGCCTACAGGGGGACTATGGCTACACCTTC. It is translated as CASSLQGDYGYTF.

The genes are TRBV25-1 and TRBJ1-2; no definite D call. There are 15 residues in the CDR3. From germline, CDR1 is MGHDK and CDR2 SYGVNS. V dropped 3 bases and J dropped 0 bases, with 11 bases sitting between them. The DNA of the CDR3 is TGTGCCAGCAGTGAGGCAGGCCTAACTAACTATGGCTACACCTTC. Amino acids: CASSEAGLTNYGYTF.

J is TRBJ1-4 and V is TRBV27; 8 nucleotides match TRBD1. This CDR3 has 15 amino acids. V trimming: 2 bases; J trimming: 8 bases; junction bases outside the gene matches: 7. CDR1 MNHEY and CDR2 SMNVEV come from the germline V gene (reference sequence). In DNA, the CDR3 is TGTGCCAGCAGTTTAATAGGACAGGGAAGGGAAAAACTGTTTTTT. It yields the protein CASSLIGQGREKLFF.

The chain is built from TRBV9 and TRBJ2-1; a possible D gene is TRBD2 (6 bases). CDR3 length: 13 amino acids. Germline V CDR1 and CDR2: SGDLS, YYNGEE. Trimming stripped 7 bases from V and 2 bases from J, with 10 bases between. CDR3 loop: CASSPGAYNEQFF. The CDR3, as DNA: TGTGCCAGCTCCCCGGGGGCCTACAATGAGCAGTTCTTC.

This clone was counted between two and nine times. This chain uses TRBV30 with TRBJ1-1; D is perhaps TRBD1 (6 bases). The CDR3 is 13 residues long. V was pared by 1 base and J by 6 bases, with 12 bases between. Germline V lookup: CDR1 GTSNPN, CDR2 SVGIG (reference sequence). In DNA form, the CDR3 reads TGTGCCTGGAGTGCGACAGGCCGGCCTGAAGCTTTCTTT. This encodes CAWSATGRPEAFF.

The J gene is TRBJ1-4, the V gene TRBV19; 9 bases fit TRBD1. This CDR3 comprises 15 residues. CDR1 is LNHDA, CDR2 SQIVND, per germline (reference sequence). V lost 6 bases and J lost 6; bases outside the gene matches: 8. DNA of the CDR3: TGTGCCAGTAGAGACACAGGGGGCGCTTATGAAAAACTGTTTTTT. Protein: CASRDTGGAYEKLFF.

The gene calls are TRBV28 and TRBJ2-4; no clear D. The CDR3 loop spans 13 amino acids. The V end was cut by 6 bases, the J end by 7 bases, with 13 bases between. Germline CDR1 and CDR2: MDHEN and SYDVKM. Written as DNA, the CDR3 is TGTGCCAGCAGCGACTCCACCGGGAACATTCAGTACTTC. Encoded protein: CASSDSTGNIQYF.

The chain joins TRBV27 to TRBJ2-2; the D gene is possibly TRBD2 (7 bases). CDR3 size: 18 residues. Germline values: CDR1 MNHEY, CDR2 SMNVEV (reference sequence). The V and J ends lost 5 bases and 3 bases respectively, with 22 bases between them. The CDR3 region has the DNA TGTGCCAGCAGTCCCCCCCGGGGGGCGGGAGCCCACACCGGGGAGCTGTTTTTT. Translation gives CASSPPRGAGAHTGELFF.

This clone was seen a single time. The CDR3 bases are TGTGCCAGCGGGGGGGACAGGGGGTATAATTCACCCCTCCACTTT. This translates into CASGGDRGYNSPLHF. The J gene is TRBJ1-6, the V gene TRBV27, with TRBD1 identical over 11 bases. The CDR3 is 15 residues long. The germline V gene encodes CDR1 MNHEY and CDR2 SMNVEV (reference sequence). With V trimmed by 8 bases and J by 4 bases, 4 bases remained unmatched.

The chain carries TRBV7-2 and TRBJ1-2; 8 positions match TRBD1. Per germline, CDR1 SGHTA and CDR2 FQGNSA. The length of the CDR3 is 14 residues. V shed 5 bases, J shed 1 base, and the junction held 3 bases outside the gene matches. CDR3 region: CASSEDRVNYGYTF. The DNA for the CDR3 is TGTGCCAGCAGCGAGGACAGGGTTAACTATGGCTACACCTTC.

The CDR3 region has the DNA TGTGCCTGGAGTGTAGGCTGGGGAGCGACCGGGGAGCTGTTTTTT. It translates to CAWSVGWGATGELFF. The chain carries TRBV30 and TRBJ2-2; the D gene is possibly TRBD2 (5 bases). The CDR3 totals 15 residues. The germline V gene encodes CDR1 GTSNPN and CDR2 SVGIG (reference sequence). The V and J ends lost 0 bases and 5 bases respectively, with 13 bases between them.

The chain recombines TRBV6-1 with TRBJ2-2; 12 bases line up with TRBD2. This CDR3 has 18 residues. V shed 0 bases and J 8 bases; nucleotides not matched to a gene: 10. Germline CDR1 and CDR2: MNHNS and SASEGT. DNA of the CDR3: TGTGCCAGCAGTGAAGCCCCGCTAGCGGGAGGGCCGCGAGGGGAGCTGTTTTTT. Translated: CASSEAPLAGGPRGELFF.

V gene TRBV28 combines with J gene TRBJ1-1; TRBD1 matches at 7 bases. Germline CDR1 and CDR2: MDHEN and SYDVKM. CDR3 length: 13 amino acids. Trimming removed 10 bases from V and 2 bases from J; junction bases left unmatched: 7. CDR3 residues: CATGGRRNTEAFF. The CDR3 region has the DNA TGTGCCACAGGGGGTAGGAGAAACACTGAAGCTTTCTTT.

The chain is built from TRBV18 and TRBJ1-2, with a possible D match to TRBD1 (5 bases). V lost 3 bases, J lost 6 bases, and 11 bases lay in between. This CDR3 comprises 13 residues. Germline V CDR1 and CDR2: KGHSH, LQKENI. The chain's CDR3 is CASSPEGWNGYTF. As DNA, the CDR3 is TGTGCCAGCTCACCGGAGGGGTGGAATGGCTACACCTTC.

V gene TRBV2 combines with J gene TRBJ1-1; D remains ambiguous. CDR3 length: 14 residues. V lost 3 bases and J lost 0, with 8 bases in between. Germline assignment: CDR1 SNHLY and CDR2 FYNNEI. The CDR3 nucleotides read TGTGCCAGCAGTGAGGGCGTCTTGAACACTGAAGCTTTCTTT. Encoded protein: CASSEGVLNTEAFF.

The V gene is TRBV11-3, the J gene TRBJ2-5; 7 nucleotides agree with TRBD2. Germline V gene sequence: CDR1 SGHNT, CDR2 YENEEA. The CDR3 covers 16 residues. Unmatched junction bases numbered 7, after V lost 1 base and J lost 2 bases. CDR3 DNA sequence: TGTGCCAGCAGCTTAGGGGCCGGGACTACGCAAGAGACCCAGTACTTC. Translation gives CASSLGAGTTQETQYF.

V and J are TRBV11-1 and TRBJ1-1, with D maybe TRBD1 (6 bases). Looked up from germline, CDR1 is SGHAT and CDR2 is FQDESV (reference sequence). The CDR3 is made up of 15 amino acids. V was shortened by 2 bases and J by 5 bases, with 15 bases between the two germline ends. The CDR3 bases are TGTGCCAGCAGCTTATACCTCAGGGGAAGGACTGAAGCTTTCTTT. It translates to CASSLYLRGRTEAFF.

The chain joins TRBV7-3 to TRBJ2-5; D is unclear. Deletions cut 5 bases from V and 2 bases from J, with 9 bases between. The CDR3 length is 13 residues. Germline V gene data show CDR1 as SGHTA and CDR2 as FQGTGA. The CDR3: CASSPQSQETQYF. As DNA, the CDR3 is TGTGCCAGCAGCCCCCAGTCACAAGAGACCCAGTACTTC.

This chain connects TRBV6-5 to TRBJ1-2; D gene uncertain. CDR1 MNHEY and CDR2 SVGAGI come from the germline V gene. The CDR3 sequence is 14 residues long. Trimming pared 2 bases from V and 8 bases from J, leaving 15 bases between. The CDR3 coding sequence is TGTGCCAGCAGTTACGAGGTGGCAGGCGGGGGCTACACCTTC. Translated, it gives CASSYEVAGGGYTF.

This chain connects TRBV7-9 to TRBJ1-2; D might be TRBD1 (5 bases). Trimming took off 8 bases at V and 3 bases at J, with 16 bases between the two ends. This CDR3 comprises 14 residues. Germline V gene data show CDR1 as SEHNR and CDR2 as FQNEAQ (reference sequence). Written as DNA, the CDR3 is TGTGCCAGCTTTAAGGTGGGGCGCGACTATGGCTACACCTTC. Translated, it gives CASFKVGRDYGYTF.

The rearrangement uses TRBV25-1 and TRBJ2-1; the D gene is possibly TRBD2 (7 bases). V shed 7 bases and J shed 10 bases, with 14 bases lying between them. CDR1 and CDR2 (germline): MGHDK, SYGVNS. The CDR3 spans 12 residues. The CDR3 here is CASNSPGGEQFF. In nucleotides, the CDR3 is TGTGCCAGCAACTCCCCGGGGGGCGAGCAGTTCTTC.

The chain joins TRBV10-3 to TRBJ1-4; maybe TRBD1 (6 bases). Trimming took off 5 bases at V and 11 bases at J, with 9 bases between the two ends. Germline CDR1 ENHRY, CDR2 SYGVKD. This CDR3 has 11 amino acids. CDR3 residues: CAISPGQKLFF. The CDR3 DNA reads as TGTGCCATCAGTCCAGGACAGAAACTGTTTTTT.

The chain joins TRBV29-1 to TRBJ2-6; maybe TRBD2 (5 bases). Trimming shortened V by 1 base and J by 1 base, and 8 bases separated the two germline ends. Looked up from germline, CDR1 is SQVTM and CDR2 is ANQGSEA. The CDR3 is 15 amino acids. This chain's CDR3 is CSVEGGESGANVLTF. The DNA of the CDR3 is TGCAGCGTTGAAGGTGGGGAGTCTGGGGCCAACGTCCTGACTTTC. The variable domain in full, with the rest retrieved from reference TRBV29-1 and TRBJ2-6, is SAVISQKPSRDICQRGTSLTIQCQVDSQVTMMFWYRQQPGQSLTLIATANQGSEATYESGFVIDKFPISRPNLTFSTLTVSNMSPEDSSIYLCSVEGGESGANVLTFGAGSRLTVL.

The V call is TRBV18, the J call TRBJ2-5; 9 positions match TRBD1. This CDR3 comprises 16 residues. Germline V gene lookup returns CDR1 KGHSH and CDR2 LQKENI. V was clipped by 4 bases and J by 0 bases; unmatched bases: 6. The CDR3 DNA follows: TGTGCCAGCTCACGGATGGGACAGGGAAACCAAGAGACCCAGTACTTC. Encoded protein: CASSRMGQGNQETQYF.

A note on this clone: The same CDR3 is also encoded by other DNA sequences in this sample. The J gene is TRBJ2-1, the V gene TRBV5-1; a possible D gene is TRBD2 (6 bases). The germline V and J ends were trimmed by 2 bases and 0 bases, with 9 bases remaining between them. This CDR3 is built from 15 residues. The germline CDR1 and CDR2 sequences are SGHRS and YFSETQ. CDR3 DNA sequence: TGCGCCAGCAGCTTAGACGGGAGCTCCTACAATGAGCAGTTCTTC. The encoded protein is CASSLDGSSYNEQFF.

CDR3 nucleotides: TGTGCCAGCAGCGCCGAAACAAACACTGAAGCTTTCTTT. Encoded protein: CASSAETNTEAFF. The chain links TRBV9 to TRBJ1-1, with D unresolved. With 3 bases removed from V and 2 bases from J, the gap between germline ends came to 8 bases. In germline, CDR1 is SGDLS, CDR2 YYNGEE. This CDR3 is 13 amino acids long.

CDR3 coding DNA: TGTGCCAGCAGGCTAGCGGTAAACACCGGGGAGCTGTTTTTT. Protein: CASRLAVNTGELFF. The V call is TRBV7-2, the J call TRBJ2-2; TRBD2 aligns across 7 bases. The V gene end was trimmed by 6 bases and the J gene end by 2 bases; junction bases not matched to a gene: 3. This CDR3 is 14 amino acids long. CDR1 and CDR2 from the germline V gene are SGHTA and FQGNSA.

This clone was observed a handful of times. The gene calls are TRBV7-9 and TRBJ1-1; 9 bases fit TRBD1. The length of the CDR3 is 15 residues. V gave up 3 bases and J gave up 0 bases; unmatched junction bases: 2. CDR1 SEHNR and CDR2 FQNEAQ come from the germline V gene (reference sequence). The CDR3 protein is CASSFGQGMNTEAFF. The CDR3 DNA sequence: TGTGCCAGCAGCTTTGGACAGGGGATGAACACTGAAGCTTTCTTT.